The 21 T cell receptor beta chains presented below share a single source sample, sequenced in a study of PD-L1 blockade in urothelial cancer. Profiled with immunoSEQ multiplex PCR; TCRdb holds only in-frame clones, not every one. The sample consists of 80,000 to 100,000 clones, roughly 82% of them appearing once. The source was PBMCs, collected around atezolizumab (anti-PD-L1) treatment. The receptors originated from a man in his 70s with urothelial cancer.

The chain carries TRBV19 and TRBJ2-6; 9 bases are a match to TRBD1. With V trimmed by 7 bases and J by 0 bases, 4 bases remained unmatched. The CDR3 totals 16 residues. Per germline, CDR1 LNHDA and CDR2 SQIVND (reference sequence). The CDR3 sequence: CASKLGQGSGANVLTF. The CDR3 coding sequence is TGTGCCAGTAAGCTGGGACAGGGCTCTGGGGCCAACGTCCTGACTTTC.

The chain joins TRBV18 to TRBJ2-1; 11 bases agree with TRBD2. The CDR3 runs to 14 residues. The germline V gene has CDR1 KGHSH and CDR2 LQKENI. The J segment lost 5 bases and the V segment lost 5 bases, leaving 2 bases of the junction unmatched. The CDR3 sequence is CASSKLAGDNEQFF. The CDR3 DNA reads TGTGCCAGCTCAAAACTAGCGGGGGACAATGAGCAGTTCTTC.

This chain links TRBV30 with TRBJ2-7; TRBD2 aligns across 7 bases. Germline trimming cut 4 bases from V and 7 bases from J; bases unmatched to any gene: 13. This CDR3 has 14 residues. Looked up from germline, CDR1 is GTSNPN and CDR2 is SVGIG (reference sequence). CDR3: CAWNPGREGLEQYF. CDR3 sequence (DNA): TGTGCCTGGAACCCGGGCAGGGAGGGCCTGGAGCAGTACTTC.

The chain has TRBV27 and TRBJ1-1; TRBD1 agrees at 8 bases. The V gene's germline CDR1 is MNHEY and CDR2 SMNVEV (reference sequence). This CDR3 comprises 13 residues. Trimming cost V 6 bases and J 4 bases; bases outside gene matches: 4. This CDR3 reads CASSRTGSTEAFF. CDR3 bases: TGTGCCAGCAGCCGGACAGGGAGCACTGAAGCTTTCTTT.

The chain uses TRBV5-1 and TRBJ2-3; 11 bases are a match to TRBD2. Unmatched junction bases numbered 1, after V lost 6 bases and J lost 1 base. Germline CDR1 and CDR2: SGHRS and YFSETQ. This CDR3 spans 14 amino acids. The CDR3 sequence is CASKLAGGTDTQYF. CDR3 nucleotides: TGCGCCAGCAAACTAGCGGGAGGCACAGATACGCAGTATTTT. The whole variable domain, filled in from reference TRBV5-1 and TRBJ2-3, reads KAGVTQTPRYLIKTRGQQVTLSCSPISGHRSVSWYQQTPGQGLQFLFEYFSETQRNKGNFPGRFSGRQFSNSRSEMNVSTLELGDSALYLCASKLAGGTDTQYFGPGTRLTVL.

V gene TRBV29-1 combines with J gene TRBJ2-2; maybe TRBD1 (5 bases). V was cut by 3 bases and J by 0 bases, with 14 bases left in between. CDR1 SQVTM and CDR2 ANQGSEA come from the germline V gene. The CDR3 runs to 16 residues. For the CDR3, the DNA is TGCAGCGTTGAGAGCAGGTCCAGGGCGAACACCGGGGAGCTGTTTTTT. Translating it yields CSVESRSRANTGELFF.

CDR3 sequence reads: CASSLRAGAGGTQYF. In nucleotides, the CDR3 is TGTGCCAGCAGCTTACGGGCAGGGGCGGGAGGTACGCAGTATTTT. The V call is TRBV5-8, the J call TRBJ2-3; 8 bases match TRBD2. In germline, CDR1 is SGHTS, CDR2 YDEGEE. With V trimmed by 2 bases and J by 8 bases, 10 bases remained unmatched. The CDR3 sequence is 15 residues long.

The J gene is TRBJ1-5, the V gene TRBV6-6, with a tentative D call TRBD1 (6 bases). Germline V gene lookup returns CDR1 MNHNY and CDR2 SVGAGI (reference sequence). The CDR3 length is 14 residues. V was pared by 6 bases and J by 5 bases, with 14 bases between. Here the CDR3 DNA reads TGTGCCAGCAGAACCAGTAACAGGGATCAGCCCCAGCATTTT. Translating it yields CASRTSNRDQPQHF.

This clone was seen a few times. The J gene is TRBJ2-5, the V gene TRBV19, with TRBD2 identical over 7 bases. V shed 6 bases, J shed 0 bases, and the junction held 4 bases outside the gene matches. This CDR3 comprises 14 residues. Germline assignment: CDR1 LNHDA and CDR2 SQIVND (reference sequence). The CDR3 spells CASSELADQETQYF. Here the CDR3 DNA reads TGTGCCAGTAGCGAGCTAGCGGACCAAGAGACCCAGTACTTC.

In nucleotides, the CDR3 is TGTGCCAGCTCACCGACCGGGGGAGGTGAGCAGTTCTTC. Translating it yields CASSPTGGGEQFF. V gene TRBV18 combines with J gene TRBJ2-1; D is perhaps TRBD2 (6 bases). The length of the CDR3 is 13 residues. In germline, CDR1 is KGHSH, CDR2 LQKENI. Trimming removed 3 bases from V and 9 bases from J, with 12 bases in between. Based on the CDR3 plus reference TRBV18 and TRBJ2-1, the full variable domain is NAGVMQNPRHLVRRRGQEARLRCSPMKGHSHVYWYRQLPEEGLKFMVYLQKENIIDESGMPKERFSAEFPKEGPSILRIQQVVRGDSAAYFCASSPTGGGEQFFGPGTRLTVL.

CDR3 in DNA: TGTGCCAGCAGCTCAGGGGGACAGGCCTACGAGCAGTACTTC. Translating gives CASSSGGQAYEQYF. The chain links TRBV11-2 to TRBJ2-7; TRBD1 matches 8 bases. The V gene end was trimmed by 4 bases and the J gene end by 2 bases; junction bases not matched to a gene: 4. Germline CDR1 reads SGHAT; CDR2 reads FQNNGV. This CDR3 has 14 amino acids.

J is TRBJ1-1 and V is TRBV9; D gene unclear. The CDR3 has 15 amino acids. V lost 3 bases and J lost 0, with 12 bases in between. Germline lookup yields CDR1 SGDLS and CDR2 YYNGEE. The CDR3, as DNA: TGTGCCAGCAGCGCTCCCGGGTCACTGAACACTGAAGCTTTCTTT. This sequence encodes CASSAPGSLNTEAFF.

The rearrangement joins TRBV4-1 to TRBJ2-7; 11 positions agree with TRBD1. The CDR3 sequence is 14 residues long. Trimming took 5 bases from V and 2 from J; bases not matched to a gene: 2. Germline V gene lookup returns CDR1 MGHRA and CDR2 YSYEKL. CDR3 nucleotides: TGCGCCAGCAGCGCGGGACAGGGGGCCTACGAGCAGTACTTC. Translating it yields CASSAGQGAYEQYF.

The chain employs TRBV11-1 and TRBJ2-1; 14 bases match TRBD2. Trimming at V came to 5 bases and at J to 8 bases, leaving 14 bases not matched to a gene. Looked up from germline, CDR1 is SGHAT and CDR2 is FQDESV (reference sequence). The CDR3 consists of 18 residues. The CDR3 bases are TGTGCCAGCAGCACCCCGGGGCCGACTAGCGGGAGGGGATATGAGCAGTTCTTC. Translated: CASSTPGPTSGRGYEQFF.

The chain carries TRBV19 and TRBJ2-1; D may be TRBD2 (6 bases). CDR1 is LNHDA and CDR2 is SQIVND in the germline V gene (reference sequence). Trimming removed 3 bases from V and 6 bases from J, with 15 bases in between. CDR3 size: 15 residues. The DNA of the CDR3 is TGTGCCAGTAGTATTACGGAGGGTGGGATCAATGAGCAGTTCTTC. This translates into CASSITEGGINEQFF.

The rearrangement joins TRBV5-1 to TRBJ1-2; D is possibly TRBD1 (6 bases). Germline values: CDR1 SGHRS, CDR2 YFSETQ. Trimming removed 3 bases from V and 6 bases from J, with 12 bases in between. The CDR3 covers 13 residues. The CDR3 loop is CASSSQGRDGYTF. The CDR3, as DNA: TGCGCCAGCAGCTCACAGGGAAGGGATGGCTACACCTTC.

The genes are TRBV11-2 and TRBJ1-2; D not certain. CDR3 size: 13 residues. Trimming stripped 3 bases from V and 4 bases from J, with 9 bases between. Germline values: CDR1 SGHAT, CDR2 FQNNGV. The CDR3 loop is CASSFRTAYGYTF. The CDR3, as DNA: TGTGCCAGCAGCTTCCGGACTGCCTATGGCTACACCTTC. Combining the CDR3 with reference TRBV11-2 and TRBJ1-2 gives the whole variable domain EAGVAQSPRYKIIEKRQSVAFWCNPISGHATLYWYQQILGQGPKLLIQFQNNGVVDDSQLPKDRFSAERLKGVDSTLKIQPAKLEDSAVYLCASSFRTAYGYTFGSGTRLTVV.

In DNA, the CDR3 is TGCGCCAGCAGCACCGGACAGGGGGAGCAGTACTTC. Translated: CASSTGQGEQYF. The chain couples TRBV5-1 to TRBJ2-7, with 9 bases lining up with TRBD1. V was pared by 4 bases and J by 7 bases, with 3 bases of the junction left unmatched. Germline V lookup: CDR1 SGHRS, CDR2 YFSETQ. This CDR3 has 12 amino acids.

V gene TRBV9 combines with J gene TRBJ1-2, with a tentative D call TRBD1 (6 bases). CDR3 length: 12 residues. Germline CDR1 reads SGDLS; CDR2 reads YYNGEE. Trimming removed 2 bases from V and 10 bases from J, with 12 bases in between. The CDR3 reads CASSVVQGPYTF. CDR3 sequence (DNA): TGTGCCAGCAGCGTTGTACAGGGTCCCTACACCTTC. Filled out from reference TRBV9 and TRBJ1-2, the complete variable domain reads DSGVTQTPKHLITATGQRVTLRCSPRSGDLSVYWYQQSLDQGLQFLIQYYNGEERAKGNILERFSAQQFPDLHSELNLSSLELGDSALYFCASSVVQGPYTFGSGTRLTVV.

The rearrangement links TRBV11-2 to TRBJ1-3; TRBD1 might be the D (6 bases). This CDR3 spans 20 amino acids. V lost 0 bases and J lost 0, with 21 bases in between. The germline V gene has CDR1 SGHAT and CDR2 FQNNGV. CDR3 DNA: TGTGCCAGCAGCTTAGATCAGGTAAGTGGAGGACAGATCTCTGGAAACACCATATATTTT. Protein sequence: CASSLDQVSGGQISGNTIYF.

V is TRBV7-6 and J is TRBJ2-3; no definite D call. The CDR3 is 15 residues long. Germline V gene sequence: CDR1 SGHVS, CDR2 FNYEAQ. V gave up 6 bases and J gave up 0 bases, with 13 bases separating them. The chain's CDR3 is CASSSQATSTDTQYF. Written as DNA, the CDR3 is TGTGCCAGCAGTTCTCAGGCAACTAGCACAGATACGCAGTATTTT.